This is a list of T cell receptor beta chains from one sample in a study of Ad26.COV2.S vaccination and SARS-CoV-2 variants. Measured with immunoSEQ multiplex PCR; TCRdb has only the in-frame clones, and not every one. Of 290,000 or so clones detected, 70% to 90% appear once; the ten largest clones hold over 2.5%. Here the sequenced sample was peripheral blood, taken in a trial of Ad26.COV2.S vaccine versus placebo. Every receptor here comes from a person aged 18-60 years who received the Ad26.COV2.S COVID-19 vaccine or a placebo. Each CDR3 is given with its conserved first and last residue. A D gene is named only where the DNA matches it firmly. Clone size is given for some rows only: seen once, a few or many times, or a class if the clone is expanded.

abundance	d_gene	v_gene	j_gene	CDR3nt	CDR3aa
once	TRBD2	TRBV27	TRBJ2-7	TGTGCCAGCAGGGGGACTAGCGGGACCTACGAGCAGTACTTC	CASRGTSGTYEQYF
-	TRBD2	TRBV3-1/TRBV3-2	TRBJ2-3	TGTGCCAGCAGCCTTCCTCTCAGCGGGGGTACAGATACGCAGTATTTT	CASSLPLSGGTDTQYF
-	-	TRBV29-1	TRBJ2-5	TGCAGCATAGCATCAGGGGCGATACAAGAGACCCAGTACTTC	CSIASGAIQETQYF
-	-	TRBV29-1	TRBJ1-4	TGCAGCGCTCAGGCCCAGCTTAATGAAAAACTGTTTTTT	CSAQAQLNEKLFF
-	TRBD2	TRBV12-3/TRBV12-4	TRBJ2-7	TGTGCCAGCAGTCCGGGGGGGTACGAGCAGTACTTC	CASSPGGYEQYF
-	-	TRBV6-5	TRBJ1-1	TGTGCCAGCGGGGGGAGGACGGGGCCCAACACTGAAGCTTTCTTT	CASGGRTGPNTEAFF
-	TRBD1	TRBV5-6	TRBJ1-3	TGTGCCAGCAGCTTGGCCGGGACAGGGGGAAACACCATATATTTT	CASSLAGTGGNTIYF
-	TRBD2	TRBV3-1/TRBV3-2	TRBJ2-3	TGTGCCAGCAGCCAAGGGTTAGCGGGGGCTACGCAGTATTTT	CASSQGLAGATQYF
-	-	TRBV27	TRBJ1-6	TGTGCCAGCAGCAACAGGGTAATTAATTCACCCCTCCACTTT	CASSNRVINSPLHF
-	-	TRBV6-6	TRBJ1-6	TGTGCCAGCAGCCTACTCGCCAGGGTTAATTCACCCCTCCACTTT	CASSLLARVNSPLHF
-	-	TRBV12-3/TRBV12-4	TRBJ2-7	TGTGCCAGTAGCTCCCTCTCCTACGAGCAGTACTTC	CASSSLSYEQYF
-	-	TRBV7-7	TRBJ2-5	TGTGCCAGCAGCTTATGGGACAAAGAGACCCAGTACTTC	CASSLWDKETQYF
-	-	TRBV29-1	TRBJ1-2	TGCAGCGTTGAGGTTGGGGGCTATGGCTACACCTTC	CSVEVGGYGYTF
-	-	TRBV10-1	TRBJ2-7	TGCGCCAGCAGTGAGTCAGGGTCTGGCTACGAGCAGTACTTC	CASSESGSGYEQYF
few	-	TRBV10-2	TRBJ1-3	TGCGCCAGCGGAGACTCCTCTGGAAACACCATATATTTT	CASGDSSGNTIYF
-	-	TRBV19	TRBJ1-2	TGTGCCAGTACAGAAGGGGGTATGGTTAGTGGCTACACCTTC	CASTEGGMVSGYTF
once	-	TRBV5-1	TRBJ1-2	TGCGCCAGCAGCAATGGACGGGACTATGGCTACACCTTC	CASSNGRDYGYTF
-	-	TRBV5-1	TRBJ1-1	TGCGCCAGCAGCTGGCGGGGGGAAGCCAATGAAGCTTTCTTT	CASSWRGEANEAFF
-	TRBD2	TRBV3-1/TRBV3-2	TRBJ2-4	TGTGCCAGCAGGGGAGGGCGCAACATTCAGTACTTC	CASRGGRNIQYF
-	-	TRBV7-9	TRBJ1-1	TGTGCCAGCAGCCCGGGACGGACCATGAACACTGAAGCTTTCTTT	CASSPGRTMNTEAFF
-	-	TRBV15	TRBJ2-7	TGTGCCACCAGCAGAGATACCGACTCCTACGAGCAGTACTTC	CATSRDTDSYEQYF
-	-	TRBV5-1	TRBJ2-1	TGCGCCAGCAGCTTGGCCGGGCGAGTCTCCTACAATGAGCAGTTCTTC	CASSLAGRVSYNEQFF
-	TRBD2	TRBV19	TRBJ2-5	TGTGCCAGTAGTCTACGGGGGGACCAAGAGACCCAGTACTTC	CASSLRGDQETQYF
-	-	TRBV6-2/TRBV6-3	TRBJ1-5	TGTGCCAGCAGTTACTCTCGGGGAAATCAGCCCCAGCATTTT	CASSYSRGNQPQHF
-	TRBD2	TRBV3-1/TRBV3-2	TRBJ2-2	TGTGCCAGCGCTTTGGGACTAATCACCGGGGAGCTGTTTTTT	CASALGLITGELFF
-	TRBD1	TRBV2	TRBJ1-1	TGTGCCAGCAGGGACGGACAGGGGCGGTGGACTGAAGCTTTCTTT	CASRDGQGRWTEAFF
-	-	TRBV6-5	TRBJ1-1	TGTGCCAGCAGTTCCCTAACGTCGAACACTGAAGCTTTCTTT	CASSSLTSNTEAFF
-	TRBD1	TRBV19	TRBJ1-5	TGTGCCAGTACTCCTGGACAGGGGAGTTTTCAGCCCCAGCATTTT	CASTPGQGSFQPQHF
-	-	TRBV6-5	TRBJ2-7	TGTGCCAGCAGTTACTCCAGTGGGGGGGCTTCCTACGAGCAGTACTTC	CASSYSSGGASYEQYF